These T cell receptor beta chains were read from a single sample in a study of cytomegalovirus exposure and HLA in healthy donors. Only in-frame clones appear in the TCRdb table, and some are missing; sequencing was by immunoSEQ multiplex PCR. The data hold approximately 150,000 clones, with around four fifths observed a single time. Sample: PBMCs. These TCRs come from a woman aged 50 to 65 in good health and CMV-seronegative. Both conserved end residues are part of each CDR3. Each record gives: J gene, D gene, clone size, V gene, CDR3 protein, CDR3 DNA. A D gene is named only where the DNA matches it firmly. Clone size is not always given. Where it is, it says once, few, many or a class for expanded clones.

TRBJ2-7,TRBD1,-,TRBV5-1,CASSTGRQGTIYEQYF,TGCGCCAGCAGCACAGGGAGACAGGGTACGATCTACGAGCAGTACTTC
TRBJ1-5,-,-,TRBV5-5,CASSSNPDTTLFNQPQHF,TGTGCCAGCAGTTCGAATCCGGACACCACACTTTTCAATCAGCCCCAGCATTTT
TRBJ2-1,TRBD2,-,TRBV11-2,CASIGLAGAYNEQFF,TGTGCCAGCATCGGACTAGCGGGGGCCTACAATGAGCAGTTCTTC
TRBJ1-5,-,-,TRBV28,CASSLRGGGNQPQHF,TGTGCCAGCAGCCTGCGGGGGGGCGGCAATCAGCCCCAGCATTTT
TRBJ2-7,TRBD1,few,TRBV28,CASTKTGFEQYF,TGTGCCAGCACCAAGACAGGGTTCGAGCAGTACTTC
TRBJ1-1,-,once,TRBV27,CASSLGPGVGTTEAFF,TGTGCCAGCAGTTTAGGTCCAGGGGTGGGGACCACTGAAGCTTTCTTT
TRBJ2-3,-,-,TRBV11-3,CASSLGSGSDTQYF,TGTGCCAGCAGCTTAGGGTCAGGGTCAGATACGCAGTATTTT
TRBJ2-1,TRBD2,-,TRBV7-9,CASSQGAGVNNEQFF,TGTGCCAGCAGCCAAGGAGCGGGGGTGAACAATGAGCAGTTCTTC
TRBJ2-1,TRBD2,once,TRBV4-3,CASSQGSGGVNEQFF,TGCGCCAGCAGCCAAGGGTCGGGGGGGGTCAATGAGCAGTTCTTC
TRBJ1-6,TRBD1,-,TRBV5-6,CASSFIADRVQYPPLHF,TGTGCCAGCAGCTTTATCGCGGACAGGGTACAGTATCCACCCCTCCACTTT
TRBJ1-1,-,-,TRBV18,CASSPPGSRGGTNTEAFF,TGTGCCAGCTCACCACCGGGGTCGAGGGGGGGAACGAACACTGAAGCTTTCTTT
TRBJ1-1,-,-,TRBV27,CASSLRTGTTEAFF,TGTGCCAGCAGTTTGAGAACAGGGACGACTGAAGCTTTCTTT
TRBJ1-5,TRBD1,-,TRBV7-2,CASSRGTGGESSNQPQHF,TGTGCCAGCAGCCGCGGGACAGGGGGCGAATCTAGCAATCAGCCCCAGCATTTT
TRBJ1-1,TRBD1,-,TRBV7-2,CASSLGTVTEAFF,TGTGCCAGCAGTCTAGGGACAGTCACTGAAGCTTTCTTT
TRBJ1-2,TRBD1,-,TRBV11-2,CASSLVGETGDGYTF,TGTGCCAGCAGCTTAGTAGGAGAGACAGGGGATGGCTACACCTTC
TRBJ2-3,TRBD2,few,TRBV27,CASSLRRGTFADTQYF,TGTGCCAGCAGTTTAAGGCGGGGGACGTTCGCAGATACGCAGTATTTT
TRBJ2-5,TRBD1,-,TRBV7-8,CASSSTGTGGFETQYF,TGTGCCAGCAGCTCAACCGGGACAGGGGGCTTTGAGACCCAGTACTTC
TRBJ2-1,TRBD1,-,TRBV9,CASSGQGDTYNEQFF,TGTGCCAGCAGCGGACAGGGGGATACTTACAATGAGCAGTTCTTC
TRBJ1-2,TRBD1,once,TRBV10-3,CAISVTGADYGYTF,TGTGCCATCAGTGTGACAGGGGCGGACTATGGCTACACCTTC
TRBJ2-7,-,-,TRBV5-1,CASSLSGLSYEQYF,TGCGCCAGCAGCTTGAGCGGGCTCTCCTACGAGCAGTACTTC